This T cell receptor (beta chain) is drawn from a study of cytomegalovirus exposure and HLA in healthy donors. As for this clone: Its antigen remains unidentified.

The primer mix had 60 Vbeta and 13 Jbeta primers. Only in-frame clones appear in the TCRdb table, and some are missing; sequencing was by immunoSEQ multiplex PCR. The table gives about 170,000 clones; the top ten clones make up 1% to 1.5% of it. V shed 0 bases and J shed 6 bases, with 12 bases lying between them. The CDR3 sequence is 16 residues long. Germline-derived CDR1 and CDR2 are SGHDN and FVKESK. Notes on the study in general: Upon later analysis, TCR association rates were observed to vary by HLA locus, being highest for DRB1 and lowest for HLA-C.

The clonotype originates from an older woman in good health and CMV-seronegative. This chain links TRBV14 with TRBJ1-6; TRBD1 is a possible D gene (6 bases). Input material: PBMCs. CDR3 amino acids: CASSQDRGTINSPLHF. The CDR3 DNA reads as TGTGCCAGCAGCCAAGATAGGGGGACCATTAATTCACCCCTCCACTTT.